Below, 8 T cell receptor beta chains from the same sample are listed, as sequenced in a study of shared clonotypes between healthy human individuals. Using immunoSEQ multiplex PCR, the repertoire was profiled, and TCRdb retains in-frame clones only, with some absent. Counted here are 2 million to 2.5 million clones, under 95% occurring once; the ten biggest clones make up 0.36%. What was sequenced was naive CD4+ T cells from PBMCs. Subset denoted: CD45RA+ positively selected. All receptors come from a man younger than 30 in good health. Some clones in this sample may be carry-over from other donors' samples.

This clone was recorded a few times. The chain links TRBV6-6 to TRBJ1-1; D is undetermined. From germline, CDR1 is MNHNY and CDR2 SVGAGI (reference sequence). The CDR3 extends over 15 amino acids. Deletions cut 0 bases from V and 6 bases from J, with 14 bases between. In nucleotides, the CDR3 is TGTGCCAGCAGTTACTCGAGCCCGGGGTGGGCTGAAGCTTTCTTT. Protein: CASSYSSPGWAEAFF.

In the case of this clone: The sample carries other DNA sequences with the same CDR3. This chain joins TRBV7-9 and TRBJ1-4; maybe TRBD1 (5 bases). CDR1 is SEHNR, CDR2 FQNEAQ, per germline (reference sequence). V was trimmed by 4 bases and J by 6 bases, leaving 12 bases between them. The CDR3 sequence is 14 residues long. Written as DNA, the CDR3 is TGTGCCAGCAGCTACGGGACTGGGGATGAAAAACTGTTTTTT. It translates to CASSYGTGDEKLFF.

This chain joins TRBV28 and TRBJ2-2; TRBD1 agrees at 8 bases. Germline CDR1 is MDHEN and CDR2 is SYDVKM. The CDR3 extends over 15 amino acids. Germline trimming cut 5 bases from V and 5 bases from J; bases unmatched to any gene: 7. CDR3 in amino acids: CASSRGQGSTGELFF. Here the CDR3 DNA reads TGTGCCAGCAGTCGTGGACAGGGAAGTACCGGGGAGCTGTTTTTT.

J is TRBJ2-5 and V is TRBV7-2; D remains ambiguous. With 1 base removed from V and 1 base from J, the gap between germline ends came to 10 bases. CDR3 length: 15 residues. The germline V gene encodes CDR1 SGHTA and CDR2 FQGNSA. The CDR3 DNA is TGTGCCAGCAGCTTAGGGTCCTATGTCCAAGAGACCCAGTACTTC. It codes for CASSLGSYVQETQYF.

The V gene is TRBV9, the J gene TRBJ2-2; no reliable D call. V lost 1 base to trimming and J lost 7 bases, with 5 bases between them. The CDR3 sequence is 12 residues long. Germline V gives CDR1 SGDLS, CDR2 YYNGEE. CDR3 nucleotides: TGTGCCAGCAGCGTAAATATCGGGGAGCTGTTTTTT. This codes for CASSVNIGELFF.

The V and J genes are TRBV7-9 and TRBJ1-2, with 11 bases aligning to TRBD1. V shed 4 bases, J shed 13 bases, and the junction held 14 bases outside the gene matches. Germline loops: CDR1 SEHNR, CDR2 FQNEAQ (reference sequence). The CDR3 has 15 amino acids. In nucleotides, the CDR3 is TGTGCCAGCAGCTCCTCCGCGGGGACAGGGGGAGGAGGCACCTTC. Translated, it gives CASSSSAGTGGGGTF.

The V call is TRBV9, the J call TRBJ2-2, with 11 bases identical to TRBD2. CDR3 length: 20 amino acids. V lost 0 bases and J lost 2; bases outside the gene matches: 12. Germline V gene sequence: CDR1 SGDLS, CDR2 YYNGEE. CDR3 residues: CASSVESASGRTRNTGELFF. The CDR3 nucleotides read TGTGCCAGCAGCGTAGAGTCGGCTAGCGGGAGGACCCGTAACACCGGGGAGCTGTTTTTT.

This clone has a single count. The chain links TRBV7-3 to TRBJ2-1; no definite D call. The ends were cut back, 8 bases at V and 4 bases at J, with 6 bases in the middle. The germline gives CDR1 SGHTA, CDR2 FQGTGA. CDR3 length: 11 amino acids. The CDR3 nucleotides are TGTGCCAGCGGGGTTTACAATGAGCAGTTCTTC. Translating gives CASGVYNEQFF.